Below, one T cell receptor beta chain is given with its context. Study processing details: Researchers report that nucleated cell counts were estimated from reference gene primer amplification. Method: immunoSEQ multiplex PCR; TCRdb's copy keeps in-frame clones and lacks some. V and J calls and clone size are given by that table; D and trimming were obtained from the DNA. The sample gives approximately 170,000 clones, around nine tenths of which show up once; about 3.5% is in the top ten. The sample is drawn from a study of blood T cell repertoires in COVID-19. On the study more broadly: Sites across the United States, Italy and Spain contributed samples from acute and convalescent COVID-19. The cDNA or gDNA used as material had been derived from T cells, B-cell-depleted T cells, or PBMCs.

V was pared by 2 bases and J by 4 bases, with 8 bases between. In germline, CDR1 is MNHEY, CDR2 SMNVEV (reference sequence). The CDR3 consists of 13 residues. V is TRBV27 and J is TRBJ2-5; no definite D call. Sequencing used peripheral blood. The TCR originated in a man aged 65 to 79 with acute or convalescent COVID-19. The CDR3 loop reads CASSLHWRETQYF. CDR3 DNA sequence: TGTGCCAGCAGTTTACATTGGAGAGAGACCCAGTACTTC.